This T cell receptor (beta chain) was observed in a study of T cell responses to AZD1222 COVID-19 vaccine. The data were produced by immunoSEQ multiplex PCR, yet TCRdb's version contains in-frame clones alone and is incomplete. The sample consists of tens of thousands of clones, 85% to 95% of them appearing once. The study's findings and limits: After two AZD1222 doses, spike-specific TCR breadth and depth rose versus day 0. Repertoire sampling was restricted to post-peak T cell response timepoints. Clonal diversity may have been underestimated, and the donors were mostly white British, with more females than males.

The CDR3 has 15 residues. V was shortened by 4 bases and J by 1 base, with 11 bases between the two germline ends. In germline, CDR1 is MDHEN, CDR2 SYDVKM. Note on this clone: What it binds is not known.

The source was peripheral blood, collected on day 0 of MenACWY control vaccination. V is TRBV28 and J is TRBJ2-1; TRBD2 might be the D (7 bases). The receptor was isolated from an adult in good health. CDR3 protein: CASSSGGQSYNEQFF. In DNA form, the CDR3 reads TGTGCCAGCAGTTCCGGGGGGCAGTCCTACAATGAGCAGTTCTTC.